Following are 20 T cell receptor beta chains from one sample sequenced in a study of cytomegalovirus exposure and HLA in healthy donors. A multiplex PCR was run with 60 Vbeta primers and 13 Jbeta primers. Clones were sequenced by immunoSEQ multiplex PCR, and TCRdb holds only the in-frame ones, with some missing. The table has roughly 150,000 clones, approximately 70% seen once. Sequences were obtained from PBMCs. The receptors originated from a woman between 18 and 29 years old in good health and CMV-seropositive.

The CDR3 region has the DNA TGCGCCAGCAGCCCACTAGACAGGAATTCACCCCTCCACTTT. It translates to CASSPLDRNSPLHF. The chain recombines TRBV5-1 with TRBJ1-6, with D tentatively TRBD1 (6 bases). The germline V gene has CDR1 SGHRS and CDR2 YFSETQ. The V and J ends lost 4 bases and 7 bases respectively, with 12 bases between them. The CDR3 sequence is 14 residues long.

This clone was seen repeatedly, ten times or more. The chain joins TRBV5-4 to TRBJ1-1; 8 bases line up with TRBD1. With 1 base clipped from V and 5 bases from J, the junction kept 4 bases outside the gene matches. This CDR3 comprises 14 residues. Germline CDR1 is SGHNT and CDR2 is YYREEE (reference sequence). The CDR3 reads CASSLTTGGTEAFF. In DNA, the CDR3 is TGTGCCAGCAGCTTGACCACAGGGGGAACTGAAGCTTTCTTT.

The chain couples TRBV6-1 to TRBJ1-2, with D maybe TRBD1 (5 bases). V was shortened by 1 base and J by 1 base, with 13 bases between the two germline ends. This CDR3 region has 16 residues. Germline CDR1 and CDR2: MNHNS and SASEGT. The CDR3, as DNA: TGTGCCAGCAGTGAAGTGGGCAGGGCCGATAACTATGGCTACACCTTC. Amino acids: CASSEVGRADNYGYTF.

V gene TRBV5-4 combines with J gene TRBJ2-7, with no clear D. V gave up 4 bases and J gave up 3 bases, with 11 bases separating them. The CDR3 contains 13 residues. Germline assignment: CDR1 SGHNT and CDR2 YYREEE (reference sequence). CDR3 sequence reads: CASSAGEGYEQYF. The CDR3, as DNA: TGTGCCAGCAGCGCAGGTGAAGGCTACGAGCAGTACTTC.

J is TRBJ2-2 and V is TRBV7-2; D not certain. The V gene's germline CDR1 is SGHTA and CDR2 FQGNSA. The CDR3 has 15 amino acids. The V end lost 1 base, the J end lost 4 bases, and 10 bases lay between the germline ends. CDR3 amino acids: CASSLVRRFTGELFF. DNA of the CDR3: TGTGCCAGCAGCTTAGTTCGCAGATTCACCGGGGAGCTGTTTTTT.

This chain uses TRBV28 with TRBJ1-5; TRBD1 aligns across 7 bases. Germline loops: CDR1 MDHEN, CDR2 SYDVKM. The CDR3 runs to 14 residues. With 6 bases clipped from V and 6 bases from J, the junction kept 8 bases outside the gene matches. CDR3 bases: TGTGCCAGCAGGAGTACAGGGGCGGGTCAGCCCCAGCATTTT. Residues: CASRSTGAGQPQHF.

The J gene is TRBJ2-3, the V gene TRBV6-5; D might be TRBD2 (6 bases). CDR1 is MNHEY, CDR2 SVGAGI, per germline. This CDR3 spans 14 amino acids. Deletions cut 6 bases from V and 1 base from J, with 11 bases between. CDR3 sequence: CASRPSEGTDTQYF. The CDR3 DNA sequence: TGTGCCAGCAGGCCTAGCGAGGGCACAGATACGCAGTATTTT.

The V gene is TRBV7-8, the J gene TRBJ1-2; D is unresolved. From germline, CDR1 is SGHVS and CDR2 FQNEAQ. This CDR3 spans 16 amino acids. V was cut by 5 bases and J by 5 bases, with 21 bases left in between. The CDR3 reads CASSRERGPLRYGYTF. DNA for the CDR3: TGTGCCAGCAGCCGAGAACGAGGGCCCCTCCGGTATGGCTACACCTTC.

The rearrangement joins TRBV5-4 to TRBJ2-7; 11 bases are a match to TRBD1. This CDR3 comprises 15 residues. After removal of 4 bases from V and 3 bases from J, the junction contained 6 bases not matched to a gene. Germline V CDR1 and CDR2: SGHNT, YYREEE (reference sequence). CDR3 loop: CASSARTGGFYEQYF. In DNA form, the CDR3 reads TGTGCCAGCAGCGCGCGGACAGGGGGCTTCTACGAGCAGTACTTC.

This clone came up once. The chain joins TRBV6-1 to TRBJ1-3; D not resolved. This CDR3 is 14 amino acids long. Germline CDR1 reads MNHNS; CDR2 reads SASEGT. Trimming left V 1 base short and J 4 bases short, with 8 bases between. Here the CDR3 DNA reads TGTGCCAGCAGTGAAGGTTCTTTGGGAAACACCATATATTTT. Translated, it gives CASSEGSLGNTIYF.

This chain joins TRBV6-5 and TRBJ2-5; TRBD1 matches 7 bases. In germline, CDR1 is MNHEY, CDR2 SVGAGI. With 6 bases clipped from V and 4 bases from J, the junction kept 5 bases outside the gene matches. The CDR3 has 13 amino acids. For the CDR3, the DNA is TGTGCCAGCAGCCAGACAGGGCTAGAGACCCAGTACTTC. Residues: CASSQTGLETQYF.

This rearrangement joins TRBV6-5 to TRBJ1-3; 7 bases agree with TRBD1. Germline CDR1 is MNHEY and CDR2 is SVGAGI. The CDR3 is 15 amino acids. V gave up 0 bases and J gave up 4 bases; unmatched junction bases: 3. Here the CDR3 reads CASSYSTGSGNTIYF. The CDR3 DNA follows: TGTGCCAGCAGTTACTCGACAGGGAGCGGAAACACCATATATTTT.

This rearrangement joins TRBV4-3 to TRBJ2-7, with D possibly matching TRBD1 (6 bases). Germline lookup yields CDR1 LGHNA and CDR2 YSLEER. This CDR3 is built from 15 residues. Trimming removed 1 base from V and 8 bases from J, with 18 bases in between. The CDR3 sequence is CASSQAGYVGAQQYF. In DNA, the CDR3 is TGCGCCAGCAGCCAAGCAGGGTACGTGGGGGCCCAGCAGTACTTC.

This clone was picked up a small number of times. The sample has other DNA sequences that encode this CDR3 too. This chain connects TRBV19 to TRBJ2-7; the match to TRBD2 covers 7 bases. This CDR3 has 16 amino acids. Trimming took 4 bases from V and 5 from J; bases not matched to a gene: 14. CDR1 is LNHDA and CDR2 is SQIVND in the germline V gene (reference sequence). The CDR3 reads CASSRIPGGGADEQYF. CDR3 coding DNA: TGTGCCAGTAGTAGGATTCCCGGCGGGGGTGCCGACGAGCAGTACTTC.

CDR3 in DNA: TGTGCCAGCAGCTTAGTTTTAGCCCAAACTCTGTTTTTT. It codes for CASSLVLAQTLFF. The chain combines TRBV7-8 with TRBJ1-4; no clear D gene. Germline V gene sequence: CDR1 SGHVS, CDR2 FQNEAQ. Trimming removed 1 base from V and 14 bases from J, with 14 bases in between. This CDR3 contains 13 residues.

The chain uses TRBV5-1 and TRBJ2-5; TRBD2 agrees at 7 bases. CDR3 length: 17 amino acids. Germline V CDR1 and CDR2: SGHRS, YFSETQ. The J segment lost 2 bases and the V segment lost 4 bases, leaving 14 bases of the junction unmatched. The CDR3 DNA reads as TGCGCCAGCAGCCTGGCCTATGTGGGGGGGGGTCAAGAGACCCAGTACTTC. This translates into CASSLAYVGGGQETQYF.

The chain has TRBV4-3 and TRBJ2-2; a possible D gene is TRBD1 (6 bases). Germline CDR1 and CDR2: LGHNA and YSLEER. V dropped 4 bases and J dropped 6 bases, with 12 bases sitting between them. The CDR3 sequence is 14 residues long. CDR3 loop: CASSRGTGPGELFF. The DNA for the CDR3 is TGCGCCAGCAGCCGCGGAACAGGGCCCGGGGAGCTGTTTTTT.

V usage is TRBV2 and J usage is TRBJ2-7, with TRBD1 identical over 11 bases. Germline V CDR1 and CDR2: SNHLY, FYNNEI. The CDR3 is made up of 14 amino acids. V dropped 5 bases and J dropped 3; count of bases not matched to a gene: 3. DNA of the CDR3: TGTGCCAGCAGTCCCGGGACAGGGGGCTACGAGCAGTACTTC. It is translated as CASSPGTGGYEQYF.

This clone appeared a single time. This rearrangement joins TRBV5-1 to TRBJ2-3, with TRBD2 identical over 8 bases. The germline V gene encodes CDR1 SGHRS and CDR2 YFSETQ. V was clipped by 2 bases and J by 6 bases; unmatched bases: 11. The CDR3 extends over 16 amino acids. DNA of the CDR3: TGCGCCAGCAGCTTAGAAACGGCGGGGGGCCTGGATACGCAGTATTTT. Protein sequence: CASSLETAGGLDTQYF.

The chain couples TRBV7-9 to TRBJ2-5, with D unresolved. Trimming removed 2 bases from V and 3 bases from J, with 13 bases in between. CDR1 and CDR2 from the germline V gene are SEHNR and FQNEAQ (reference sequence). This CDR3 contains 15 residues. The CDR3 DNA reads TGTGCCAGCAGCTTAAATGGGCAGCTTAAAGAGACCCAGTACTTC. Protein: CASSLNGQLKETQYF.